Below, 10 T cell receptor beta chains from the same sample are listed, as sequenced in a study of blood T cell repertoires in COVID-19. This table comes from immunoSEQ multiplex PCR, and its TCRdb copy is limited to in-frame clones, with some not included. The sample consists of about 410,000 clones, roughly 89% of them appearing once. Input material: peripheral blood. These receptors all stem from a woman aged 25 to 45 with active or convalescent COVID-19.

This chain uses TRBV10-3 with TRBJ2-5, with D perhaps matching TRBD2 (5 bases). CDR3 length: 16 residues. The V and J ends lost 0 bases and 5 bases respectively, with 16 bases between them. Germline assignment: CDR1 ENHRY and CDR2 SYGVKD. The CDR3 is CAISESTGNPYETQYF. The CDR3 region has the DNA TGTGCCATCAGTGAGTCGACCGGGAATCCCTACGAGACCCAGTACTTC.

This chain uses TRBV29-1 with TRBJ2-3; perhaps TRBD1 as D (6 bases). Germline CDR1 reads SQVTM; CDR2 reads ANQGSEA. This CDR3 is built from 15 residues. V shed 3 bases and J shed 0 bases, with 13 bases lying between them. CDR3 protein: CSVDGGSRSTDTQYF. The CDR3 DNA follows: TGCAGCGTTGATGGGGGCAGCCGAAGCACAGATACGCAGTATTTT.

V and J are TRBV6-6 and TRBJ1-2; 9 bases are shared with TRBD1. Germline V gives CDR1 MNHNY, CDR2 SVGAGI (reference sequence). The ends lost 3 bases at V and 6 bases at J; junction bases unmatched: 8. The CDR3 has 15 residues. The CDR3 here is CASSYQGQGWDGYTF. CDR3 nucleotides: TGTGCCAGCAGTTATCAAGGACAGGGGTGGGATGGCTACACCTTC.

This chain uses TRBV3-1 (or the pseudogene TRBV3-2) with TRBJ2-5, with 9 bases identical to TRBD2. V trimming: 0 bases; J trimming: 2 bases; junction bases outside the gene matches: 4. The CDR3 consists of 16 residues. Per the germline V gene, CDR1 is LGHDT and CDR2 is YNNKEL (reference sequence). CDR3 nucleotides: TGTGCCAGCAGCCAAGAACAAGCGGGGGGACAAGAGACCCAGTACTTC. Residues: CASSQEQAGGQETQYF.

The chain combines TRBV9 with TRBJ1-5, with 11 bases fitting TRBD1. This CDR3 comprises 17 residues. In germline, CDR1 is SGDLS, CDR2 YYNGEE. Germline trimming cut 0 bases from V and 0 bases from J; bases unmatched to any gene: 2. The CDR3 DNA reads TGTGCCAGCAGCGTAGTGGGACAGGGGGATAGCAATCAGCCCCAGCATTTT. It encodes CASSVVGQGDSNQPQHF. Full variable domain (outside the CDR3, taken from reference TRBV9 and TRBJ1-5): DSGVTQTPKHLITATGQRVTLRCSPRSGDLSVYWYQQSLDQGLQFLIQYYNGEERAKGNILERFSAQQFPDLHSELNLSSLELGDSALYFCASSVVGQGDSNQPQHFGDGTRLSIL.

The chain links TRBV4-1 to TRBJ1-1, with D possibly TRBD1 on 6 matching bases. Germline values: CDR1 MGHRA, CDR2 YSYEKL. Trimming took off 0 bases at V and 3 bases at J, with 11 bases between the two ends. The CDR3 is 15 amino acids. Here the CDR3 DNA reads TGCGCCAGCAGCCAAGATAATCAGGGGCACACTGAAGCTTTCTTT. Its translation is CASSQDNQGHTEAFF.

The V and J genes are TRBV6-1 and TRBJ2-1, with 7 bases fitting TRBD2. Germline CDR1 and CDR2: MNHNS and SASEGT. Trimming took 0 bases from V and 0 from J; bases not matched to a gene: 2. The CDR3 has 16 amino acids. The CDR3 is CASSEAPSGSYNEQFF. The CDR3 region has the DNA TGTGCCAGCAGTGAAGCGCCTAGCGGCTCCTACAATGAGCAGTTCTTC.

Only one count was recorded for this clone. The chain is built from TRBV19 and TRBJ2-1, with D possibly matching TRBD1 (5 bases). Germline CDR1 is LNHDA and CDR2 is SQIVND (reference sequence). V was clipped by 3 bases and J by 0 bases, with 9 bases between them. The CDR3 extends over 15 amino acids. The CDR3 is CASSIGQSSYNEQFF. Written as DNA, the CDR3 is TGTGCCAGTAGTATTGGACAAAGCTCCTACAATGAGCAGTTCTTC.

The chain uses TRBV25-1 and TRBJ1-5, with TRBD1 matching over 7 bases. V trimming: 6 bases; J trimming: 6 bases; junction bases outside the gene matches: 5. Germline assignment: CDR1 MGHDK and CDR2 SYGVNS. The CDR3 is 13 residues long. DNA for the CDR3: TGTGCCAGCAGCGACAGGGTTGGTCAGCCCCAGCATTTT. It is translated as CASSDRVGQPQHF.

V usage is TRBV7-6 and J usage is TRBJ2-2; TRBD2 aligns across 9 bases. The CDR3 contains 17 residues. Germline loops: CDR1 SGHVS, CDR2 FNYEAQ. The V gene end was trimmed by 3 bases and the J gene end by 3 bases; junction bases not matched to a gene: 8. CDR3 amino acids: CASSFLLAGQDTGELFF. The CDR3 DNA reads as TGTGCCAGCAGCTTTTTGCTAGCGGGGCAGGACACCGGGGAGCTGTTTTTT.